Presented here are 25 T cell receptor beta chains from one specimen sequenced in a study of cytomegalovirus exposure and HLA in healthy donors. With 60 Vbeta and 13 Jbeta primers, the PCR was carried out. Clones were read by immunoSEQ multiplex PCR, and TCRdb kept only the in-frame ones, dropping some. In the table there are approximately 140,000 clones, approximately 65% of which are singletons. The sequencing input was PBMCs. The receptors come from a woman aged 60-75 years in good health and CMV-seronegative.

The chain is built from TRBV5-4 and TRBJ1-2; D perhaps matches TRBD1 (6 bases). Germline loops: CDR1 SGHNT, CDR2 YYREEE (reference sequence). V lost 4 bases, J lost 4 bases, and 14 bases lay in between. The CDR3 sequence is 14 residues long. The chain's CDR3 is CASSDQTGIYGYTF. CDR3 in DNA: TGTGCCAGCAGCGATCAAACAGGGATCTATGGCTACACCTTC.

The gene calls are TRBV27 and TRBJ2-7; 10 nucleotides agree with TRBD2. With 4 bases clipped from V and 6 bases from J, the junction kept 9 bases outside the gene matches. The CDR3 consists of 15 residues. CDR1 is MNHEY, CDR2 SMNVEV, per germline (reference sequence). CDR3 region: CASSSLAGDPREQYF. DNA of the CDR3: TGTGCCAGCAGTTCCCTAGCGGGAGACCCCCGCGAGCAGTACTTC.

This clone turned up a few times. V is TRBV19 and J is TRBJ2-1; 15 nucleotides line up with TRBD2. J lost 4 bases, V lost 6 bases, and 4 bases had no gene match. Germline CDR1 reads LNHDA; CDR2 reads SQIVND (reference sequence). The CDR3 consists of 16 residues. CDR3 coding DNA: TGTGCCAGTAGCGACGGACTAGCGGGAGGGTACAATGAGCAGTTCTTC. This gives the protein CASSDGLAGGYNEQFF.

V and J are TRBV4-1 and TRBJ2-5; perhaps TRBD1 as D (5 bases). Germline V gene lookup returns CDR1 MGHRA and CDR2 YSYEKL. Between the trimmed V and J ends, which lost 0 bases and 5 bases, there was a span of 13 bases. The CDR3 is 15 amino acids. The CDR3, as DNA: TGCGCCAGCAGCCAAGATTGGAAGTCAGGGGAGACCCAGTACTTC. Residues: CASSQDWKSGETQYF.

The chain uses TRBV28 and TRBJ2-5; weak D call: TRBD2 (6 bases). The CDR3 contains 13 residues. Germline V gene data show CDR1 as MDHEN and CDR2 as SYDVKM. Deletions cut 4 bases from V and 3 bases from J, with 9 bases between. CDR3 nucleotides: TGTGCCAGCAGTTACGGCGGGGAAGAGACCCAGTACTTC. Translation gives CASSYGGEETQYF.

The rearrangement joins TRBV6-1 to TRBJ1-1; D gene ambiguous. V was cut by 7 bases and J by 2 bases, with 17 bases left in between. There are 15 residues in the CDR3. The V gene's germline CDR1 is MNHNS and CDR2 SASEGT. DNA of the CDR3: TGTGCCAGCAAAGGTCAGCAGGCCACAAACACTGAAGCTTTCTTT. Residues: CASKGQQATNTEAFF.

About this clone: The sample carries other DNA sequences with the same CDR3. The genes are TRBV5-8 and TRBJ2-5; 14 positions match TRBD2. The CDR3 totals 15 residues. Trimming cost V 4 bases and J 5 bases; bases outside gene matches: 4. Looked up from germline, CDR1 is SGHTS and CDR2 is YDEGEE. DNA of the CDR3: TGTGCCAGCAGCCCGTGGACTAGCGGGGGGGAGACCCAGTACTTC. It codes for CASSPWTSGGETQYF.

V usage is TRBV7-8 and J usage is TRBJ2-3, with TRBD2 matching over 7 bases. V gave up 2 bases and J gave up 1 base; unmatched junction bases: 3. CDR3 length: 15 amino acids. Germline CDR1 and CDR2: SGHVS and FQNEAQ. DNA for the CDR3: TGTGCCAGCAGCTTAAGCGCGGGGGGCACAGATACGCAGTATTTT. This translates into CASSLSAGGTDTQYF.

Turning to this clone: Compared with germline, one end of the junction differs, possibly owing to a read error. V is TRBV6-1 and J is TRBJ2-5; a weak D match, TRBD2 (6 bases). Germline values: CDR1 MNHNS, CDR2 SASEGT. This CDR3 is built from 13 residues. The CDR3, as DNA: TGTGCCAGCAGTGAAGCATTGACTAGATCCTACAACTTC. Its translation is CASSEALTRSYNF.

This clone came up a few times. V and J are TRBV4-2 and TRBJ2-2; TRBD2 might be the D (7 bases). Germline V gene lookup returns CDR1 LGHNA and CDR2 YNFKEQ. Deletions cut 6 bases from V and 6 bases from J, with 26 bases between. This CDR3 region has 18 residues. The CDR3 protein is CASSPRLGLGGFAGELFF. The CDR3 DNA reads as TGTGCCAGCAGTCCAAGATTAGGACTAGGGGGATTCGCCGGGGAGCTGTTTTTT.

V usage is TRBV7-7 and J usage is TRBJ2-5; TRBD2 agrees at 9 bases. V gave up 5 bases and J gave up 7 bases; unmatched junction bases: 5. The germline V gene has CDR1 SSHAT and CDR2 FNYEAQ (reference sequence). The CDR3 is 13 amino acids. The CDR3 region is CASSLRGGGTQYF. In DNA, the CDR3 is TGTGCCAGCAGCCTGCGCGGGGGGGGGACCCAGTACTTC.

The gene calls are TRBV19 and TRBJ1-1, with TRBD1 identical over 8 bases. There are 19 residues in the CDR3. V shed 0 bases and J 4 bases; nucleotides not matched to a gene: 16. Germline CDR1 and CDR2: LNHDA and SQIVND (reference sequence). This chain's CDR3 is CASSIDFSGGRGLSTEAFF. CDR3 coding DNA: TGTGCCAGTAGTATAGACTTCTCGGGGGGCAGGGGGCTAAGCACTGAAGCTTTCTTT.

The chain carries TRBV5-3 and TRBJ1-6; D unresolved. TRBV5-3 counts as an open reading frame of uncertain function. The CDR3 length is 10 residues. The germline V and J ends were trimmed by 4 bases and 12 bases, with 5 bases remaining between them. The CDR3 nucleotides are TGTGCCAGAAGCCACGGACCCCTCCACTTT. Encoded protein: CARSHGPLHF.

This chain connects TRBV23-1 to TRBJ1-1; D perhaps matches TRBD1 (5 bases). TRBV23-1 is placed among ORFs of uncertain function. Trimming took off 2 bases at V and 6 bases at J, with 19 bases between the two ends. CDR3 length: 16 amino acids. DNA of the CDR3: TGCGCCAGCAGTCAAGTTCAAGGGGCCCCGCTACCTGAAGCTTTCTTT. Its protein product is CASSQVQGAPLPEAFF.

The chain is built from TRBV2 and TRBJ2-1, with unresolved D. Germline CDR1 and CDR2: SNHLY and FYNNEI. There are 15 residues in the CDR3. The V end was cut by 4 bases, the J end by 0 bases, with 10 bases between. Here the CDR3 DNA reads TGTGCCAGCAGTGGCCTAGTGAGCTCCTACAATGAGCAGTTCTTC. It translates to CASSGLVSSYNEQFF.

The chain joins TRBV9 to TRBJ2-1; TRBD2 aligns across 8 bases. Germline V gives CDR1 SGDLS, CDR2 YYNGEE. Losses at the gene ends were 3 bases for V and 1 base for J; bases not matched to a gene: 6. The CDR3 is made up of 16 amino acids. CDR3 loop: CASSAGLASSYNEQFF. The CDR3, as DNA: TGTGCCAGCAGCGCCGGACTAGCCTCGTCCTACAATGAGCAGTTCTTC.

The J gene is TRBJ1-3, the V gene TRBV9, with D possibly matching TRBD1 (5 bases). The germline V gene has CDR1 SGDLS and CDR2 YYNGEE. Trimming removed 4 bases at V and 0 bases at J, with 11 bases between. This CDR3 is 15 amino acids long. DNA of the CDR3: TGTGCCAGCAGCCCACCGGGGGTCTCTGGAAACACCATATATTTT. This sequence encodes CASSPPGVSGNTIYF.

V and J are TRBV27 and TRBJ1-2; TRBD1 matches at 12 bases. Germline V gene lookup returns CDR1 MNHEY and CDR2 SMNVEV (reference sequence). Trimming at V came to 3 bases and at J to 4 bases, leaving 3 bases not matched to a gene. This CDR3 spans 15 amino acids. CDR3 DNA sequence: TGTGCCAGCAGTTTGGGACAGGGGGCGGTCTATGGCTACACCTTC. Its translation is CASSLGQGAVYGYTF.

Only a few counts were recorded for this clone. The V gene is TRBV13, the J gene TRBJ2-2; 9 positions match TRBD2. CDR1 PRHDT and CDR2 FYEKMQ come from the germline V gene (reference sequence). The CDR3 is made up of 16 amino acids. The junction had 9 bases not matched to a gene; V was cut back by 6 bases and J by 4 bases. Here the CDR3 reads CASSDSAGGPTGELFF. For the CDR3, the DNA is TGTGCCAGCAGTGACTCCGCGGGGGGGCCCACCGGGGAGCTGTTTTTT. Filled out from reference TRBV13 and TRBJ2-2, the complete variable domain reads AAGVIQSPRHLIKEKRETATLKCYPIPRHDTVYWYQQGPGQDPQFLISFYEKMQSDKGSIPDRFSAQQFSDYHSELNMSSLELGDSALYFCASSDSAGGPTGELFFGEGSRLTVL.

The gene calls are TRBV19 and TRBJ1-1; D not resolved. The length of the CDR3 is 13 residues. V lost 7 bases to trimming and J lost 1 base, with 10 bases between them. Looked up from germline, CDR1 is LNHDA and CDR2 is SQIVND (reference sequence). For the CDR3, the DNA is TGTGCCAGTATTGGGCAGTGGAACACTGAAGCTTTCTTT. As protein: CASIGQWNTEAFF.

This CDR3 reads CASSRSAGLATEAFF. In nucleotides, the CDR3 is TGTGCCAGCAGCCGGTCTGCGGGGTTGGCCACTGAAGCTTTCTTT. V gene TRBV28 combines with J gene TRBJ1-1; D is unresolved. V dropped 6 bases and J dropped 4 bases, with 18 bases sitting between them. CDR1 is MDHEN and CDR2 is SYDVKM in the germline V gene. The CDR3 runs to 15 residues.

This chain uses TRBV7-3 with TRBJ1-2; the match to TRBD1 covers 8 bases. CDR1 and CDR2 (germline): SGHTA, FQGTGA. V gave up 1 base and J gave up 2 bases; unmatched junction bases: 3. The CDR3 loop spans 15 amino acids. The CDR3 DNA follows: TGTGCCAGCAGCTTAAGCGGACAGGGAAACTATGGCTACACCTTC. Its translation is CASSLSGQGNYGYTF.

This sequence joins TRBV19 and TRBJ2-5, with D maybe TRBD1 (5 bases). Germline V gene sequence: CDR1 LNHDA, CDR2 SQIVND (reference sequence). The CDR3 loop spans 14 amino acids. Trimming stripped 5 bases from V and 1 base from J, with 11 bases between. Here the CDR3 DNA reads TGTGCCAGTAGTCTCGACAGAGTCCAAGAGACCCAGTACTTC. Protein sequence: CASSLDRVQETQYF.

The rearrangement joins TRBV2 to TRBJ1-1; TRBD1 agrees at 7 bases. Germline V gene lookup returns CDR1 SNHLY and CDR2 FYNNEI. The CDR3 consists of 14 residues. The junction had 4 bases not matched to a gene; V was cut back by 6 bases and J by 0 bases. The CDR3 nucleotides are TGTGCCAGCAGGGACAGGTTAATGAACACTGAAGCTTTCTTT. Residues: CASRDRLMNTEAFF.

The chain joins TRBV5-4 to TRBJ2-7; 10 nucleotides agree with TRBD1. Unmatched junction bases numbered 7, after V lost 4 bases and J lost 3 bases. The germline V gene encodes CDR1 SGHNT and CDR2 YYREEE (reference sequence). The CDR3 consists of 15 residues. The CDR3 here is CASSTRDRGDYEQYF. CDR3 bases: TGTGCCAGCAGCACCCGGGACAGGGGCGACTACGAGCAGTACTTC.